What follows are 17 T cell receptor beta chains derived from one specimen sequenced in a study of vaccination and CD4 T cells after COVID-19. Sample treatment: roughly 11-day PBMC culture with coronavirus spike peptide pools or control peptides (ViraFEST assay). The Oncomine TCR Beta short-read assay was applied to DNA of cultured CD4+ T cells. TCRdb used MiXCR to reprocess the PCR reads, holding one entry per CDR3 protein. This sample has about 15,000 distinct CDR3 sequences, with 48% found just once. For these receptors, no antigen is known. Sequenced input: CD4+ T cells from blood, cultured in vitro. These receptors all stem from a human donor who had recovered from COVID-19.

The chain joins TRBV7-9 to TRBJ2-1; TRBD2 agrees at 7 bases. The CDR3 covers 16 residues. Germline CDR1 SEHNR, CDR2 FQNEAQ (reference sequence). V shed 1 base, J shed 8 bases, and the junction held 11 bases outside the gene matches. The CDR3 here is CASSLVNLAEEDEQFF. In DNA, the CDR3 is TGTGCCAGCAGCTTAGTGAACCTAGCGGAGGAAGATGAGCAGTTCTTC.

The rearrangement joins TRBV5-1 to TRBJ2-5; D is perhaps TRBD1 (5 bases). CDR1 and CDR2 from the germline V gene are SGHRS and YFSETQ. CDR3 size: 12 residues. Trimming shortened V by 0 bases and J by 5 bases, and 5 bases separated the two germline ends. The CDR3 here is CASSLDRETQYF. In DNA form, the CDR3 reads TGCGCCAGCAGCTTGGACAGGGAGACCCAGTACTTC.

This CDR3 is CATSGHTDTQYF. The CDR3 region has the DNA TGTGCCACCAGTGGCCACACAGATACGCAGTATTTT. J is TRBJ2-3 and V is TRBV24-1; D is ambiguous. The CDR3 length is 12 residues. Germline CDR1 and CDR2: KGHDR and SFDVKD. Trimming removed 5 bases from V and 2 bases from J, with 4 bases in between.

This clonotype has a handful of counts. The chain couples TRBV11-3 to TRBJ1-1; TRBD1 aligns across 9 bases. Per the germline V gene, CDR1 is SGHNT and CDR2 is YENEEA. J was trimmed by 6 bases and V by 5 bases; bases with no gene match: 7. The CDR3 is 14 residues long. The DNA of the CDR3 is TGTGCCAGCAGCCCGGACAGGGGAAGGGCTGAAGCTTTCTTT. It codes for CASSPDRGRAEAFF. The full variable domain, its missing parts supplied by reference TRBV11-3 and TRBJ1-1, is EAGVVQSPRYKIIEKKQPVAFWCNPISGHNTLYWYLQNLGQGPELLIRYENEEAVDDSQLPKDRFSAERLKGVDSTLKIQPAELGDSAVYLCASSPDRGRAEAFFGQGTRLTVV.

This clonotype was recorded a few times. The chain combines TRBV19 with TRBJ2-3; 8 bases are a match to TRBD1. The germline gives CDR1 LNHDA, CDR2 SQIVND (reference sequence). V lost 2 bases, J lost 5 bases, and 9 bases stayed unmatched. The CDR3 extends over 16 amino acids. The CDR3 spells CASSIRGQVSGDTQYF. The CDR3 DNA is TGTGCCAGTAGTATAAGGGGACAGGTATCGGGAGATACGCAGTATTTT.

J is TRBJ2-3 and V is TRBV4-2, with TRBD2 identical over 8 bases. CDR3 size: 16 residues. Per germline, CDR1 LGHNA and CDR2 YNFKEQ. V lost 0 bases, J lost 4 bases, and 6 bases stayed unmatched. CDR3 in DNA: TGTGCCAGCAGCCAAGAGAGCGGGAGTGGTGCAGATACGCAGTATTTT. It translates to CASSQESGSGADTQYF.

This clonotype was seen just once. This chain uses TRBV28 with TRBJ1-1, with D possibly TRBD1 on 5 matching bases. V gave up 7 bases and J gave up 1 base, with 19 bases separating them. Germline CDR1 and CDR2: MDHEN and SYDVKM. The CDR3 spans 16 residues. The CDR3 coding sequence is TGTGCCAGCATATTCCCTCAGGGAGGTGGGAACACTGAAGCTTTCTTT. Protein: CASIFPQGGGNTEAFF.

This chain uses TRBV6-2 or TRBV6-3 with TRBJ2-4; 7 nucleotides align to TRBD2. Trimming removed 4 bases from V and 6 bases from J; junction bases left unmatched: 9. Per the germline V gene, CDR1 is MNHEY and CDR2 is SVGEGT. CDR3 length: 15 amino acids. CDR3 sequence reads: CASSSIRGRVNIQYF. CDR3 nucleotide sequence: TGTGCCAGCAGTTCAATTCGGGGGAGGGTAAACATTCAGTACTTC.

This sequence joins TRBV12-3 or TRBV12-4 and TRBJ1-5; maybe TRBD1 (5 bases). CDR3 length: 14 amino acids. Trimming removed 4 bases at V and 9 bases at J, with 16 bases between. CDR3: CASSSSGTLGPQHF. CDR3 nucleotide sequence: TGTGCCAGCAGTTCAAGCGGGACCCTTGGGCCCCAGCATTTT.

V and J are TRBV2 and TRBJ1-4; the match to TRBD1 covers 7 bases. CDR1 is SNHLY and CDR2 is FYNNEI in the germline V gene. The CDR3 has 14 residues. V lost 9 bases to trimming and J lost 3 bases; unmatched junction nucleotides: 7. The CDR3 coding sequence is TGTGCCAGTTCTCCCGGGACAGCTAATGAAAAACTGTTTTTT. It encodes CASSPGTANEKLFF.

The chain recombines TRBV6-1 with TRBJ2-7; D is possibly TRBD2 (6 bases). CDR1 is MNHNS, CDR2 SASEGT, per germline. Trimming left V 6 bases short and J 2 bases short, with 17 bases between. This CDR3 comprises 15 residues. The CDR3 DNA sequence: TGTGCCAGCAGCCCCCTCGGGGGATCTACCTACGAGCAGTACTTC. This encodes CASSPLGGSTYEQYF.

This clonotype was counted a single time. The gene calls are TRBV2 and TRBJ2-5, with 7 positions matching TRBD2. Germline V gene lookup returns CDR1 SNHLY and CDR2 FYNNEI. V shed 6 bases and J 3 bases; nucleotides not matched to a gene: 4. CDR3 length: 13 amino acids. The CDR3 nucleotides are TGTGCCAGCAGAGACGGGGGGAAAGAGACCCAGTACTTC. As protein: CASRDGGKETQYF.

V gene TRBV10-3 combines with J gene TRBJ2-3; the match to TRBD2 covers 7 bases. V lost 11 bases and J lost 3; bases outside the gene matches: 14. This CDR3 spans 15 amino acids. Germline CDR1 reads ENHRY; CDR2 reads SYGVKD. The CDR3 DNA reads TGTGCCTCGGAATTGGGGGGGGAAGGGACAGATACGCAGTATTTT. This codes for CASELGGEGTDTQYF.

J is TRBJ1-6 and V is TRBV19; 11 positions agree with TRBD1. Germline loops: CDR1 LNHDA, CDR2 SQIVND (reference sequence). This CDR3 contains 14 residues. V lost 5 bases, J lost 9 bases, and 3 bases stayed unmatched. CDR3 nucleotides: TGTGCCAGTAGTCCCGGACAGGGGGCTTCACCCCTCCACTTT. Translating it yields CASSPGQGASPLHF.

CDR3 nucleotide sequence: TGCAGTGCTATTCTAGCGGTCGAAGAGACCCAGTACTTC. This encodes CSAILAVEETQYF. This sequence joins TRBV20-1 and TRBJ2-5; 7 bases line up with TRBD2. Germline-derived CDR1 and CDR2 are DFQATT and SNEGSKA (reference sequence). The length of the CDR3 is 13 residues. The V and J ends lost 4 bases and 3 bases, in that order; junction bases with no gene match: 5.

The V call is TRBV20-1, the J call TRBJ1-2; TRBD1 agrees at 8 bases. The V gene end was trimmed by 3 bases and the J gene end by 6 bases; junction bases not matched to a gene: 12. There are 15 residues in the CDR3. From germline, CDR1 is DFQATT and CDR2 SNEGSKA (reference sequence). Here the CDR3 DNA reads TGCAGTGCTAGTCAACCCGCAGGGGGCATAAATGGCTACACCTTC. It translates to CSASQPAGGINGYTF.

The chain recombines TRBV2 with TRBJ2-2; the match to TRBD2 covers 9 bases. This CDR3 is built from 16 residues. Trimming removed 4 bases from V and 4 bases from J; junction bases left unmatched: 7. The V gene's germline CDR1 is SNHLY and CDR2 FYNNEI. The CDR3 spells CASSVGRGGPTGELFF. The CDR3 nucleotides are TGTGCCAGCAGTGTTGGGCGGGGGGGCCCCACCGGGGAGCTGTTTTTT.